The 2 T cell receptor beta chains below come from one sample, sequenced in a study of beta chain features in type 1 diabetes. What was sequenced were expressed TCRB transcripts, since all of the isolated RNA had been reverse transcribed. Assay: immunoSEQ multiplex PCR; the TCRdb copy retains only in-frame clones and omits some. Of 500,000 to 650,000 clones in the sample, roughly 12% are singletons; the top ten hold around 0.12%. Study-wide results and caveats: All four CD4+ subsets from Type 1 diabetes patients carried moderately but significantly shorter TCRB CDR3s.

The antigens of these receptors remain unknown. The sample consisted of naive CD4+ T cells from blood. Every receptor here comes from a man aged 30 to 39 with type 1 diabetes.

The chain has TRBV16 and TRBJ2-7; unclear D gene. The CDR3 length is 15 residues. Trimming took off 1 base at V and 3 bases at J, with 13 bases between the two ends. Germline assignment: CDR1 KGHSY and CDR2 FQNENV. The CDR3 loop reads CASSQFPGASYEQYF. The DNA for the CDR3 is TGTGCCAGCAGCCAATTTCCAGGTGCTAGCTACGAGCAGTACTTC.

As regards this clone: Distinct nucleotide sequences in the sample also encode this CDR3. The genes are TRBV28 and TRBJ1-4; the match to TRBD1 covers 7 bases. Germline assignment: CDR1 MDHEN and CDR2 SYDVKM. V shed 4 bases and J 3 bases; nucleotides not matched to a gene: 5. This CDR3 comprises 15 residues. CDR3 region: CASSSEGAANEKLFF. The CDR3 DNA reads as TGTGCCAGCAGTTCTGAGGGGGCTGCTAATGAAAAACTGTTTTTT.